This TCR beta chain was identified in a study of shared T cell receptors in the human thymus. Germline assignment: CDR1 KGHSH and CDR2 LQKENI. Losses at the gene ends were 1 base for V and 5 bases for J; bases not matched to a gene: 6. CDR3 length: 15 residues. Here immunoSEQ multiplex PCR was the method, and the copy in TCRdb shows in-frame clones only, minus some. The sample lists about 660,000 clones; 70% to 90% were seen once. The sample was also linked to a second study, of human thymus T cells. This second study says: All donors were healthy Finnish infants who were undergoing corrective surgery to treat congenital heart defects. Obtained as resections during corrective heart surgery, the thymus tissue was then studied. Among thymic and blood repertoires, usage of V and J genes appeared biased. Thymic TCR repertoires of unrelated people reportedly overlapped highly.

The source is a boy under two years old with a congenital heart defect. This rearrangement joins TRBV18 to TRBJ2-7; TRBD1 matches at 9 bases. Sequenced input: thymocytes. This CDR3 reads CASSPLDRGFNEQYF. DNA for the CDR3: TGTGCCAGCTCACCACTTGACAGGGGGTTCAACGAGCAGTACTTC.